A single sample gave rise to the 32 T cell receptor beta chains below, sequenced in a study of T cell responses to AZD1222 COVID-19 vaccine. This table comes from immunoSEQ multiplex PCR, and its TCRdb copy is limited to in-frame clones, with some not included. Of about 140,000 clones listed, roughly 92% are singletons. This sample comprised peripheral blood, obtained 28 days after the second AZD1222 dose. The source of these receptors is an adult who received the AZD1222 COVID-19 vaccine.

V and J are TRBV3-1 (or the pseudogene TRBV3-2) and TRBJ1-4; no clear D gene. The V gene lost 4 bases and the J gene lost 4 bases, with 13 bases spanning the gap. This CDR3 comprises 15 residues. Germline values: CDR1 LGHDT, CDR2 YNNKEL (reference sequence). For the CDR3, the DNA is TGTGCCAGCAGCCTCTCCGCAGCGATTAATGAAAAACTGTTTTTT. It specifies CASSLSAAINEKLFF.

Only a few counts were recorded for this clone. The chain carries TRBV4-1 and TRBJ1-3; D gene unclear. CDR3 length: 17 residues. The germline CDR1 and CDR2 sequences are MGHRA and YSYEKL. V gave up 0 bases and J gave up 7 bases, with 19 bases separating them. The CDR3 coding sequence is TGCGCCAGCAGCCAAGATGGATCTATTCCTTCCTCGAACACCATATATTTT. Amino acids: CASSQDGSIPSSNTIYF.

V usage is TRBV12-3 or TRBV12-4 and J usage is TRBJ2-1; D is unclear. The CDR3 has 11 residues. V was shortened by 5 bases and J by 7 bases, with 6 bases between the two germline ends. The CDR3: CASSPRNEQFF. The DNA of the CDR3 is TGTGCCAGCAGTCCGAGGAATGAGCAGTTCTTC.

This clone was counted once. The chain uses TRBV5-4 and TRBJ2-4; TRBD1 agrees at 8 bases. Germline CDR1 and CDR2: SGHNT and YYREEE (reference sequence). Unmatched junction bases numbered 7, after V lost 6 bases and J lost 8 bases. The CDR3 spans 13 residues. The CDR3 nucleotides read TGTGCCAGCACTCAACAGGGGGGAGACATTCAGTACTTC. This translates into CASTQQGGDIQYF.

The CDR3 region is CASSLDYEETQYF. CDR3 DNA: TGTGCCAGCAGTTTAGATTACGAAGAGACCCAGTACTTC. The chain employs TRBV27 and TRBJ2-5, with D uncertain. Germline V lookup: CDR1 MNHEY, CDR2 SMNVEV (reference sequence). The ends were cut back, 2 bases at V and 3 bases at J, with 7 bases in the middle. This CDR3 contains 13 residues.

This rearrangement joins TRBV7-2 to TRBJ2-1; TRBD2 agrees at 7 bases. From germline, CDR1 is SGHTA and CDR2 FQGNSA. J lost 3 bases, V lost 2 bases, and 7 bases had no gene match. This CDR3 has 16 amino acids. CDR3 loop: CASSLRRSGGYNEQFF. The CDR3 nucleotides read TGTGCCAGCAGCTTACGCCGGTCGGGGGGCTACAATGAGCAGTTCTTC.

J is TRBJ1-6 and V is TRBV7-9; TRBD1 matches 7 bases. V shed 5 bases and J 9 bases; nucleotides not matched to a gene: 13. Germline V gene lookup returns CDR1 SEHNR and CDR2 FQNEAQ (reference sequence). This CDR3 comprises 16 residues. The CDR3 protein is CASSGEGDREFSPLHF. The CDR3 coding sequence is TGTGCCAGCAGCGGAGAGGGAGACAGGGAATTTTCACCCCTCCACTTT.

The V gene is TRBV6-6, the J gene TRBJ2-1; perhaps TRBD1 as D (6 bases). Deletions cut 1 base from V and 5 bases from J, with 12 bases between. Germline V lookup: CDR1 MNHNY, CDR2 SVGAGI (reference sequence). The CDR3 covers 15 residues. CDR3 amino acids: CASSYFADSDNEQFF. The CDR3 region has the DNA TGTGCCAGCAGTTACTTTGCGGACAGTGACAATGAGCAGTTCTTC.

This clone was found once. The chain combines TRBV1 with TRBJ2-3; the D call of TRBD2 is as the table states it, not checked on the DNA. TRBV1 is an annotated pseudogene. This CDR3 spans 17 amino acids. The CDR3 nucleotides are TGCACCAGCAGCCAAGATCCCAGCGGGAGGTCAAGAGATACGCAGTATTTT. Amino acid sequence: CTSSQDPSGRSRDTQYF.

The gene calls are TRBV7-6 and TRBJ1-3; D is uncertain. The CDR3 is 16 residues long. Germline loops: CDR1 SGHVS, CDR2 FNYEAQ. Trimming removed 2 bases from V and 2 bases from J, with 13 bases in between. The chain's CDR3 is CASSLSYGGAGNTIYF. DNA for the CDR3: TGTGCCAGCAGCTTATCATACGGAGGAGCTGGAAACACCATATATTTT.

This chain joins TRBV21-1 and TRBJ1-5. TRBV21-1 is a pseudogene segment. This CDR3 is 13 amino acids long. The CDR3 loop reads CASSNQSYQPQHF. Written as DNA, the CDR3 is TGTGCCAGCAGCAACCAGAGTTATCAGCCCCAGCATTTT.

The chain is built from TRBV7-3 and TRBJ2-6; no reliable D call. V was trimmed by 3 bases and J by 0 bases, leaving 0 bases between them. This CDR3 comprises 13 residues. Germline V CDR1 and CDR2: SGHTA, FQGTGA. The DNA of the CDR3 is TGTGCCAGCAGCTTCTCTGGGGCCAACGTCCTGACTTTC. Translation gives CASSFSGANVLTF.

The chain recombines TRBV7-8 with TRBJ2-7, with 7 bases that match TRBD1. J gave up 3 bases and V 4 bases, and 6 bases lay outside the gene matches. CDR1 is SGHVS and CDR2 is FQNEAQ in the germline V gene. The CDR3 is 14 amino acids. The CDR3 protein is CASSSRQGIYEQYF. The CDR3 DNA is TGTGCCAGCAGCTCAAGACAGGGTATCTACGAGCAGTACTTC.

The rearrangement uses TRBV6-2 or TRBV6-3 and TRBJ1-2; D is perhaps TRBD1 (6 bases). Trimming removed 6 bases from V and 8 bases from J, with 22 bases in between. This CDR3 is 15 amino acids long. Germline lookup yields CDR1 MNHEY and CDR2 SVGEGT. Here the CDR3 DNA reads TGTGCCAGCAGCCCTACCCTGACAGGACAATTGGGCTACACCTTC. It yields the protein CASSPTLTGQLGYTF.

The rearrangement joins TRBV2 to TRBJ1-4; 7 nucleotides align to TRBD1. CDR3 size: 15 residues. V lost 6 bases to trimming and J lost 8 bases; unmatched junction nucleotides: 12. Germline loops: CDR1 SNHLY, CDR2 FYNNEI. The CDR3 is CASRSQRQGTEKLFF. DNA for the CDR3: TGTGCCAGCAGGTCGCAGAGACAGGGAACGGAAAAACTGTTTTTT.

The gene calls are TRBV2 and TRBJ2-1; TRBD2 might be the D (5 bases). Germline-derived CDR1 and CDR2 are SNHLY and FYNNEI. This CDR3 comprises 11 residues. Trimming left V 8 bases short and J 7 bases short, with 9 bases between. The CDR3 bases are TGTGCCAGCCCGGGCGGGAATGAGCAGTTCTTC. Translated, it gives CASPGGNEQFF.

The chain carries TRBV27 and TRBJ2-5, with unresolved D. The CDR3 is 15 amino acids. V was cut by 5 bases and J by 5 bases, with 18 bases left in between. Germline V gene data show CDR1 as MNHEY and CDR2 as SMNVEV (reference sequence). CDR3 region: CASSPARTTHETQYF. The CDR3 bases are TGTGCCAGCAGTCCCGCCCGGACCACCCACGAGACCCAGTACTTC.

V and J are TRBV4-3 and TRBJ2-7; the D is unclear. V lost 0 bases, J lost 3 bases, and 9 bases lay in between. CDR1 and CDR2 (germline): LGHNA, YSLEER. CDR3 length: 14 amino acids. CDR3 DNA: TGCGCCAGCAGCCAAGATATTAGGGACTACGAGCAGTACTTC. Translating it yields CASSQDIRDYEQYF.

This chain uses TRBV27 with TRBJ2-1, with 8 bases aligning to TRBD1. The CDR3 extends over 15 amino acids. J lost 10 bases, V lost 5 bases, and 13 bases had no gene match. Germline V lookup: CDR1 MNHEY, CDR2 SMNVEV (reference sequence). CDR3 residues: CASSLLAGTGREQFF. The CDR3 nucleotides read TGTGCCAGCAGTCTCTTAGCCGGGACAGGTAGAGAGCAGTTCTTC.

CDR3 coding DNA: TGTGCCAGCAGTTCCCCGGGGGAAAACGGCTATGGCTACACCTTC. Amino acid sequence: CASSSPGENGYGYTF. This chain connects TRBV28 to TRBJ1-2; a weak D match, TRBD1 (5 bases). Trimming took 4 bases from V and 4 from J, leaving 16 bases between them. This CDR3 spans 15 amino acids. CDR1 MDHEN and CDR2 SYDVKM come from the germline V gene.

The chain links TRBV6-5 to TRBJ1-1; perhaps TRBD1 as D (6 bases). The germline V gene has CDR1 MNHEY and CDR2 SVGAGI. Trimming took 6 bases from V and 5 from J, leaving 16 bases between them. The CDR3 has 14 residues. CDR3 bases: TGTGCCAGCAGGCCGAACAGGGCTCGTACTGAAGCTTTCTTT. Protein: CASRPNRARTEAFF.

The rearrangement joins TRBV28 to TRBJ1-5; possible D gene TRBD1, 5 bases. Per the germline V gene, CDR1 is MDHEN and CDR2 is SYDVKM. The CDR3 sequence is 15 residues long. Trimming stripped 1 base from V and 0 bases from J, with 7 bases between. CDR3 protein: CASSLLGDSNQPQHF. CDR3 sequence (DNA): TGTGCCAGCAGTTTATTGGGGGATAGCAATCAGCCCCAGCATTTT. Full variable domain (missing parts from reference TRBV28 and TRBJ1-5): DVKVTQSSRYLVKRTGEKVFLECVQDMDHENMFWYRQDPGLGLRLIYFSYDVKMKEKGDIPEGYSVSREKKERFSLILESASTNQTSMYLCASSLLGDSNQPQHFGDGTRLSIL.

The chain has TRBV11-1 and TRBJ2-7; the D gene could be TRBD1 or TRBD2 (6 bases each). Deletions cut 4 bases from V and 0 bases from J, with 10 bases between. Germline CDR1 SGHAT, CDR2 FQDESV (reference sequence). The CDR3 extends over 14 amino acids. The CDR3 loop reads CASSSRGLSYEQYF. CDR3 sequence (DNA): TGTGCCAGCAGCTCCCGGGGGCTCTCCTACGAGCAGTACTTC.

The V gene is TRBV7-9, the J gene TRBJ2-5, with TRBD2 matching 8 bases. The CDR3 has 14 amino acids. V trimming: 0 bases; J trimming: 5 bases; junction bases outside the gene matches: 2. Germline CDR1 and CDR2: SEHNR and FQNEAQ (reference sequence). The CDR3 here is CASSLASGIETQYF. The CDR3 nucleotides are TGTGCCAGCAGCTTAGCTAGCGGGATTGAGACCCAGTACTTC.

The sample holds one count of this clone. V and J are TRBV24-1 and TRBJ1-6, with D uncertain. The CDR3 is 16 residues long. V gave up 0 bases and J gave up 2 bases, with 7 bases separating them. Germline V lookup: CDR1 KGHDR, CDR2 SFDVKD. The CDR3 DNA reads TGTGCCACCAGTGATTTGTGGGTCACCTATAATTCACCCCTCCACTTT. This sequence encodes CATSDLWVTYNSPLHF.

The chain combines TRBV27 with TRBJ1-3, with unresolved D. The germline CDR1 and CDR2 sequences are MNHEY and SMNVEV (reference sequence). V lost 6 bases to trimming and J lost 4 bases, with 19 bases between them. The CDR3 length is 16 residues. The CDR3 is CASSPYPEAGGNTIYF. In nucleotides, the CDR3 is TGTGCCAGCAGCCCTTATCCAGAGGCGGGAGGAAACACCATATATTTT.

The chain employs TRBV29-1 and TRBJ2-5, with D uncertain. CDR3 length: 12 residues. The V end was cut by 7 bases, the J end by 5 bases, with 14 bases between. In germline, CDR1 is SQVTM, CDR2 ANQGSEA. CDR3 in DNA: TGCAGCGGGTGGACCGCCGGCGAGACCCAGTACTTC. Its protein is CSGWTAGETQYF. The full variable domain, with the rest looked up from reference TRBV29-1 and TRBJ2-5, is SAVISQKPSRDICQRGTSLTIQCQVDSQVTMMFWYRQQPGQSLTLIATANQGSEATYESGFVIDKFPISRPNLTFSTLTVSNMSPEDSSIYLCSGWTAGETQYFGPGTRLLVL.

The gene calls are TRBV10-1 and TRBJ2-7; D could derive from TRBD1 or TRBD2 (5 bases each). Deletions cut 6 bases from V and 3 bases from J, with 21 bases between. This CDR3 has 16 amino acids. Germline CDR1 and CDR2: WNHNN and SYGVQD (reference sequence). CDR3 bases: TGCGCCAGCAGCGCTGGAGGCAGGGTAGGAGACTACGAGCAGTACTTC. Translation gives CASSAGGRVGDYEQYF.

The J gene is TRBJ1-2, the V gene TRBV19; D is unresolved. Germline CDR1 LNHDA, CDR2 SQIVND (reference sequence). This CDR3 is 13 amino acids long. V was clipped by 5 bases and J by 5 bases, with 12 bases between them. The chain's CDR3 is CASSFALGYGYTF. The DNA for the CDR3 is TGTGCCAGTAGTTTCGCCTTAGGGTATGGCTACACCTTC.

The J gene is TRBJ2-2, the V gene TRBV28, with D possibly being TRBD1 or TRBD2 (5 bases each). The V and J ends lost 4 bases and 6 bases respectively, with 12 bases between them. The CDR3 loop spans 14 amino acids. Germline lookup yields CDR1 MDHEN and CDR2 SYDVKM. The CDR3 sequence: CASSSPGSAGELFF. In DNA form, the CDR3 reads TGTGCCAGCAGTTCGCCAGGGAGCGCCGGGGAGCTGTTTTTT.

This chain joins TRBV4-2 and TRBJ2-3, with 13 bases matching TRBD2. V shed 4 bases and J 1 base; nucleotides not matched to a gene: 2. CDR1 and CDR2 (germline): LGHNA, YNFKEQ. The CDR3 totals 16 residues. The CDR3 region is CASSRGTSGGTDTQYF. The CDR3 nucleotides are TGTGCCAGCAGCCGGGGGACTAGCGGGGGCACAGATACGCAGTATTTT.

The chain uses TRBV19 and TRBJ2-5, with 9 bases matching TRBD2. CDR1 is LNHDA, CDR2 SQIVND, per germline (reference sequence). V shed 6 bases and J 0 bases; nucleotides not matched to a gene: 8. The CDR3 extends over 16 amino acids. The CDR3 here is CASSADSGGYQETQYF. Written as DNA, the CDR3 is TGTGCCAGTAGCGCTGATAGCGGGGGCTACCAAGAGACCCAGTACTTC.